Listed here are 16 T cell receptor beta chains from one sample, sequenced in a study of blood T cell repertoires in COVID-19. Clones were sequenced by immunoSEQ multiplex PCR, and TCRdb holds only the in-frame ones, with some missing. This sample has some 150,000 clones; 70% to 90% occur once, and the top ten carry roughly 1%. The sample consisted of peripheral blood. The receptors come from a man aged 40-49 years with acute or convalescent COVID-19.

The rearrangement joins TRBV10-2 to TRBJ1-5; D gene unclear. The germline CDR1 and CDR2 sequences are WSHSY and SAAADI. Trimming shortened V by 4 bases and J by 2 bases, and 12 bases separated the two germline ends. There are 15 residues in the CDR3. The CDR3 loop reads CASSVSESGNQPQHF. Here the CDR3 DNA reads TGCGCCAGCAGTGTGTCCGAGTCGGGCAATCAGCCCCAGCATTTT.

This clone appeared once. V usage is TRBV4-3 and J usage is TRBJ2-3, with D hard to call. The germline V and J ends were trimmed by 0 bases and 6 bases, with 7 bases remaining between them. Germline V gene data show CDR1 as LGHNA and CDR2 as YSLEER. The length of the CDR3 is 13 residues. The DNA for the CDR3 is TGCGCCAGCAGCCAAGAGGTCCGGGATACGCAGTATTTT. Translating it yields CASSQEVRDTQYF.

The chain couples TRBV11-3 to TRBJ2-1; possible D gene TRBD2, 7 bases. CDR1 is SGHNT and CDR2 is YENEEA in the germline V gene. The CDR3 covers 16 residues. Trimming took off 3 bases at V and 5 bases at J, with 17 bases between the two ends. CDR3 loop: CASSLTGGSRNNEQFF. The DNA for the CDR3 is TGTGCCAGCAGCTTGACGGGGGGCTCAAGGAACAATGAGCAGTTCTTC. Full variable domain (rest looked up from reference TRBV11-3 and TRBJ2-1): EAGVVQSPRYKIIEKKQPVAFWCNPISGHNTLYWYLQNLGQGPELLIRYENEEAVDDSQLPKDRFSAERLKGVDSTLKIQPAELGDSAVYLCASSLTGGSRNNEQFFGPGTRLTVL.

J is TRBJ2-1 and V is TRBV24-1; 9 bases fit TRBD2. CDR1 KGHDR and CDR2 SFDVKD come from the germline V gene. Trimming cost V 2 bases and J 7 bases; bases outside gene matches: 8. This CDR3 spans 16 amino acids. The CDR3 bases are TGTGCCACCAGTGATTCTGGCGGGGGGGATTTGAATGAGCAGTTCTTC. This sequence encodes CATSDSGGGDLNEQFF.

The V gene is TRBV5-3, the J gene TRBJ2-7; no definite D call. TRBV5-3 is labeled an ORF, and its function is uncertain. This CDR3 is 14 amino acids long. Trimming removed 1 base from V and 2 bases from J, with 10 bases in between. The CDR3 sequence is CARSLCGGTYEQYF. Here the CDR3 DNA reads TGTGCCAGAAGCTTGTGTGGCGGAACCTACGAGCAGTACTTC.

The rearrangement links TRBV6-1 to TRBJ2-3; maybe TRBD1 (5 bases). Trimming removed 3 bases from V and 4 bases from J, with 5 bases in between. There are 12 residues in the CDR3. Germline CDR1 is MNHNS and CDR2 is SASEGT. CDR3 nucleotide sequence: TGTGCCAGCAGTGACAGGGCAGATACGCAGTATTTT. Its protein is CASSDRADTQYF.

CDR3 in DNA: TGTGCCAGCAGCTCCGGGACAGGGGGGGTGTGGGAGAATTCACCCCTCCACTTT. It yields the protein CASSSGTGGVWENSPLHF. This chain joins TRBV11-2 and TRBJ1-6, with 11 bases identical to TRBD1. The germline gives CDR1 SGHAT, CDR2 FQNNGV. The junction had 12 bases not matched to a gene; V was cut back by 4 bases and J by 7 bases. There are 18 residues in the CDR3.

The gene calls are TRBV4-1 and TRBJ1-5; 10 bases match TRBD1. J lost 2 bases, V lost 4 bases, and 2 bases had no gene match. This CDR3 region has 15 residues. The germline V gene has CDR1 MGHRA and CDR2 YSYEKL. CDR3 coding DNA: TGCGCCAGCAGCCCCGGACAGGGGGGCAATCAGCCCCAGCATTTT. Encoded protein: CASSPGQGGNQPQHF.

In this sample, this clone turned up once. The V call is TRBV7-6, the J call TRBJ2-7; the match to TRBD1 covers 7 bases. The CDR3 is 13 amino acids. V was pared by 5 bases and J by 4 bases, with 5 bases of the junction left unmatched. Germline assignment: CDR1 SGHVS and CDR2 FNYEAQ. The DNA for the CDR3 is TGTGCCAGCAGCGTCCAGGACAGGTACGAGCAGTACTTC. Amino acid sequence: CASSVQDRYEQYF. Drawing the rest from reference TRBV7-6 and TRBJ2-7, the complete variable domain is GAGVSQSPRYKVTKRGQDVALRCDPISGHVSLYWYRQALGQGPEFLTYFNYEAQQDKSGLPNDRFSAERPEGSISTLTIQRTEQRDSAMYRCASSVQDRYEQYFGPGTRLTVT.

The chain uses TRBV9 and TRBJ2-2; 7 bases are a match to TRBD1. J lost 3 bases, V lost 2 bases, and 4 bases had no gene match. The CDR3 is 15 residues long. The germline V gene encodes CDR1 SGDLS and CDR2 YYNGEE. The CDR3 sequence is CASSVRDSYTGELFF. The CDR3 region has the DNA TGTGCCAGCAGCGTCCGGGACAGTTACACCGGGGAGCTGTTTTTT.

J is TRBJ1-3 and V is TRBV6-7; D is possibly TRBD1 (6 bases). TRBV6-7 is an ORF, and what it does is uncertain. Trimming removed 0 bases at V and 5 bases at J, with 14 bases between. This CDR3 contains 16 residues. DNA of the CDR3: TGTGCCAGCAGTTACTCGAGTGCGGGGGCGAGAAACACCATATATTTT. Its protein product is CASSYSSAGARNTIYF.

V is TRBV27 and J is TRBJ1-2, with D perhaps TRBD1 (6 bases). The V and J ends lost 5 bases and 2 bases respectively, with 18 bases between them. In germline, CDR1 is MNHEY, CDR2 SMNVEV (reference sequence). CDR3 size: 16 residues. The CDR3 DNA reads as TGTGCCAGCAGTCCGTGGGGGGGGGCTCGGAACTATGGCTACACCTTC. Encoded protein: CASSPWGGARNYGYTF.

The rearrangement uses TRBV12-1 and TRBJ1-2; the DNA was not compared with TRBD1, the D call given in the table. TRBV12-1 is a recognized pseudogene. The CDR3 is 17 amino acids. The CDR3 here is CASSFDPGQDPNYGYTF. The CDR3 DNA is TGTGCCAGCAGCTTTGACCCGGGACAGGACCCTAACTATGGCTACACCTTC.

This rearrangement joins TRBV18 to TRBJ1-1; TRBD1 might be the D (5 bases). Germline V gene sequence: CDR1 KGHSH, CDR2 LQKENI. Trimming pared 3 bases from V and 2 bases from J, leaving 7 bases between. The CDR3 consists of 13 residues. The DNA for the CDR3 is TGTGCCAGCTCACCCAGGGAAAACACTGAAGCTTTCTTT. Translating gives CASSPRENTEAFF.

This clone was counted a few times. This rearrangement joins TRBV6-5 to TRBJ1-2; tentative D call: TRBD1 (6 bases). There are 15 residues in the CDR3. Trimming shortened V by 2 bases and J by 5 bases, and 15 bases separated the two germline ends. Germline CDR1 MNHEY, CDR2 SVGAGI. The CDR3 protein is CASSYRVQGTYGYTF. The DNA of the CDR3 is TGTGCCAGCAGTTACCGGGTACAGGGCACTTATGGCTACACCTTC.

The chain combines TRBV6-5 with TRBJ1-5; D not certain. The CDR3 is 13 amino acids. Germline V gene sequence: CDR1 MNHEY, CDR2 SVGAGI. Trimming left V 6 bases short and J 3 bases short, with 9 bases between. The CDR3: CASRQTTNQPQHF. CDR3 in DNA: TGTGCCAGCAGACAGACTACCAATCAGCCCCAGCATTTT.